This entry lists 4 T cell receptor beta chains sequenced from one sample in a study of blood T cell repertoires in COVID-19. Sequencing was performed with immunoSEQ multiplex PCR; in TCRdb, only in-frame clones are kept and a portion is missing. The table shows some 110,000 clones, with around nine tenths occurring only once. Input material: peripheral blood. The receptors here all came from a man aged 40-55 years with acute or convalescent COVID-19.

The chain couples TRBV5-1 to TRBJ1-2, with a possible D match to TRBD1 (6 bases). CDR3 length: 12 residues. The germline CDR1 and CDR2 sequences are SGHRS and YFSETQ. V lost 2 bases to trimming and J lost 9 bases, with 11 bases between them. The CDR3 DNA is TGCGCCAGCAGCTTAGGGGGGGAGAGCTACACCTTC. Encoded protein: CASSLGGESYTF.

This chain connects TRBV7-2 to TRBJ2-1; possibly TRBD1 for D (5 bases). CDR3 length: 16 residues. Trimming removed 1 base at V and 4 bases at J, with 14 bases between. Germline CDR1 is SGHTA and CDR2 is FQGNSA. The CDR3 is CASSLGWGGNYNEQFF. CDR3 nucleotide sequence: TGTGCCAGCAGCTTAGGGTGGGGCGGAAATTACAATGAGCAGTTCTTC.

V is TRBV11-2 and J is TRBJ1-1; 8 nucleotides match TRBD1. This CDR3 region has 16 residues. CDR1 is SGHAT, CDR2 FQNNGV, per germline. V dropped 3 bases and J dropped 5; count of bases not matched to a gene: 11. The CDR3 DNA sequence: TGTGCCAGCAGCTTCATACGGACAGGGAGGGGAACTGAAGCTTTCTTT. Translating gives CASSFIRTGRGTEAFF.

The chain combines TRBV3-1 (or the pseudogene TRBV3-2) with TRBJ2-3; 7 bases line up with TRBD2. Germline CDR1 and CDR2: LGHDT and YNNKEL (reference sequence). V dropped 5 bases and J dropped 4; count of bases not matched to a gene: 15. The CDR3 consists of 17 residues. The CDR3 DNA is TGTGCCAGCAGCAAAGCCGTTGGCGGGAGTTCGTCAGATACGCAGTATTTT. It is translated as CASSKAVGGSSSDTQYF.